The entry that follows covers one TCR beta chain sequence. This CDR3 comprises 17 residues. J lost 5 bases, V lost 4 bases, and 15 bases had no gene match. In germline, CDR1 is GTSNPN, CDR2 SVGIG (reference sequence). Sequencing used immunoSEQ multiplex PCR; TCRdb keeps in-frame clones, though not all of them. The sample includes about 51,000 clones, 88% of them seen just once. Time point defined: peripheral blood 6 weeks after treatment start. The data are from a study of PD-L1 blockade in urothelial cancer. Turning to the study itself: Beginning around 2014, patients received atezolizumab, given as 1,200 mg intravenously every 3 weeks.

The V and J genes are TRBV30 and TRBJ1-3; TRBD1 agrees at 9 bases. This TCR was sampled from a man aged 55 to 69 with urothelial cancer. The specimen comprised PBMCs, sampled around atezolizumab (anti-PD-L1) treatment. The CDR3 spells CAWTPGQGWSARNTIYF. The CDR3 region has the DNA TGTGCCTGGACCCCGGGACAGGGTTGGTCCGCCCGAAACACCATATATTTT.